The 6 T cell receptor beta chains reported below all come from one sample, sequenced in a study of human T cells and chemical hapten exposure. Documented time point: patch test 2, 6 weeks after DPC sensitization. Treatment denoted: therapeutic diphenylcyclopropenone sensitization with weekly scalp DPC. TCRdb independently ran MiXCR on the RACE reads; one entry per CDR3 protein. The sample has approximately 75,000 distinct CDR3 sequences; approximately 9% are singletons. Sequencing used whole blood, obtained in connection with sensitization to the hapten diphenylcyclopropenone (DPC). Receptors originate from a woman between 45 and 65 years old with alopecia areata. Some clones in this sample may be carry-over from other donors' samples.

Points on this clonotype: This sequence may be a read error, since a much larger clone differs from it by one base. The chain joins TRBV7-6 to TRBJ1-1, with TRBD1 matching 7 bases. The CDR3 totals 16 residues. V was clipped by 5 bases and J by 1 base; unmatched bases: 10. The germline CDR1 and CDR2 sequences are SGHVS and FNYEAQ. CDR3 DNA: TGTGCCAGCAGCGCCCAAGACAGGGTTACGAACACTGAAGCTTTCTTT. Translated, it gives CASSAQDRVTNTEAFF.

The J gene is TRBJ2-3, the V gene TRBV7-2, with D unresolved. CDR3 size: 16 residues. V was shortened by 2 bases and J by 0 bases, with 12 bases between the two germline ends. Per the germline V gene, CDR1 is SGHTA and CDR2 is FQGNSA. CDR3 protein: CASSLRQTTSTDTQYF. In DNA form, the CDR3 reads TGTGCCAGCAGCTTAAGGCAGACCACTAGCACAGATACGCAGTATTTT. Filled out from reference TRBV7-2 and TRBJ2-3, the complete variable domain reads GAGVSQSPSNKVTEKGKDVELRCDPISGHTALYWYRQSLGQGLEFLIYFQGNSAPDKSGLPSDRFSAERTGGSVSTLTIQRTQQEDSAVYLCASSLRQTTSTDTQYFGPGTRLTVL.

The table lists this clonotype with many counts. The V call is TRBV11-3, the J call TRBJ1-1; perhaps TRBD1 as D (5 bases). Trimming pared 1 base from V and 3 bases from J, leaving 21 bases between. The CDR3 totals 18 residues. Germline V CDR1 and CDR2: SGHNT, YENEEA. CDR3 in DNA: TGTGCCAGCAGCTTAGGCTTTAGGGCAGGGAGGTTGTACACTGAAGCTTTCTTT. Its translation: CASSLGFRAGRLYTEAFF.

The V and J genes are TRBV19 and TRBJ2-1; D is possibly TRBD1 (6 bases). Deletions cut 3 bases from V and 6 bases from J, with 15 bases between. Per the germline V gene, CDR1 is LNHDA and CDR2 is SQIVND (reference sequence). The CDR3 runs to 15 residues. The CDR3 nucleotides are TGTGCCAGTAGTATGGATTCAGGGGCCCCCAATGAGCAGTTCTTC. Its protein is CASSMDSGAPNEQFF.

A few counts support this clonotype. This sequence joins TRBV11-2 and TRBJ2-5, with D uncertain. Germline values: CDR1 SGHAT, CDR2 FQNNGV. V lost 5 bases and J lost 1, with 8 bases in between. There are 13 residues in the CDR3. CDR3 in DNA: TGTGCCAGCAGCCCAGGAGTCCAAGAGACCCAGTACTTC. Amino acid sequence: CASSPGVQETQYF.

There are many counts of this clonotype. The chain combines TRBV19 with TRBJ1-5, with D possibly TRBD1 on 6 matching bases. The germline V gene encodes CDR1 LNHDA and CDR2 SQIVND (reference sequence). The CDR3 extends over 16 amino acids. V gave up 6 bases and J gave up 3 bases, with 18 bases separating them. The CDR3 protein is CASRPPLTGLNQPQHF. CDR3 nucleotide sequence: TGTGCCAGTAGACCCCCCCTGACAGGACTCAATCAGCCCCAGCATTTT.